This TCR beta chain was recorded in a study of shared clonotypes between healthy human individuals. Using immunoSEQ multiplex PCR, the repertoire was profiled, and TCRdb retains in-frame clones only, with some absent. The data show 2 million to 2.5 million clones, with 85% to 95% seen just once and 0.39% held by the top ten. Memory CD4+ cells were the fraction left after CD45RA+ naive selection. Germline values: CDR1 SGHAT, CDR2 FQNNGV. Germline trimming cut 5 bases from V and 1 base from J; bases unmatched to any gene: 7. This CDR3 is built from 16 residues. This chain connects TRBV11-2 to TRBJ2-7; 11 bases are a match to TRBD2. This TCR was sampled from a man younger than 30 in good health. Some clones in this sample may be carry-over from other donors' samples. The sequencing input was naive CD4+ T cells from PBMCs. The subset is: CD45RA+ positively selected. The CDR3 loop is CASSHETSGTSYEQYF. Written as DNA, the CDR3 is TGTGCCAGCAGCCATGAGACTAGCGGGACTTCCTACGAGCAGTACTTC.